This T cell receptor beta chain was retrieved from a study of blood T cell repertoires in COVID-19. About the research overall: Acute and convalescent COVID-19 specimens originated in the United States, Italy and Spain. PBMCs, B-cell-depleted T cells, or T cells were the source of the cDNA or gDNA that made up the material.

Under the authors' procedure: Amplification of reference gene primers provided the estimated nucleated cell counts. The data were produced by immunoSEQ multiplex PCR, yet TCRdb's version contains in-frame clones alone and is incomplete. V and J calls and clone size follow that table, whereas D and trimming were derived from the DNA. This sample has 160,000 or so clones, with nearly 80% found just once. This clone has only a few counts. This CDR3 is built from 15 residues. Germline V gene sequence: CDR1 LNHDA, CDR2 SQIVND (reference sequence). V trimming: 7 bases; J trimming: 7 bases; junction bases outside the gene matches: 15.

Sequencing was performed on peripheral blood. This clonotype was sampled from an elderly woman with acute or convalescent COVID-19. This chain links TRBV19 with TRBJ1-2; TRBD1 aligns across 7 bases. This CDR3 reads CASTLTGAVWRGYTF. As DNA, the CDR3 is TGTGCCAGTACCCTAACAGGGGCTGTCTGGCGTGGCTACACCTTC.